This TCR beta chain originates from a study of T cells in Graves' hyperthyroidism and ophthalmopathy. This blood was taken when hyperthyroidism was first diagnosed, before any ophthalmopathy symptoms existed. Template material for amplifying TCR beta CDR3 regions consisted of RNA transcripts. Primed by the HTBI set, a first-round RT-PCR was run on the TCR CDR3. Each CDR3 protein is one row after TCRdb ran MiXCR on the multiplex PCR reads. In the table there are 550,000 to 850,000 distinct CDR3 sequences, over 15% of which are singletons. J gave up 2 bases and V 6 bases, and 13 bases lay outside the gene matches. Per germline, CDR1 MNHEY and CDR2 SMNVEV (reference sequence). The CDR3 contains 17 residues. General study points: Ophthalmopathy was identified by the model a median about seven months ahead of onset. The majority of expanded thyroid clonotypes above 0.001 also appeared in blood. A model built on 13 V-J features separated ophthalmopathy from stable hyperthyroidism.

With respect to this clonotype: Antigen: not known.

The rearrangement uses TRBV27 and TRBJ2-3; 8 nucleotides line up with TRBD1. This clonotype was obtained from a woman aged 45 to 65 with Graves' hyperthyroidism that later progressed to Graves' ophthalmopathy. The sequencing sample was made of blood. CDR3: CASRVWADREDTDTQYF. The DNA for the CDR3 is TGTGCCAGCAGAGTTTGGGCGGACAGGGAAGACACAGATACGCAGTATTTT.